This TCR beta chain was sequenced for a study of HIV-infected children after antiretroviral therapy interruption. Study as a whole: Children had CD4+ above 500, viral load below 50 copies/ml, either treatment arm. Interruption-arm sampling covered weeks 0, 12, interruption end (24 or 48), and about 3 years post-study. Most children had recorded EBV and CMV exposure. In continuous treatment, analyzed samples were from weeks 0, 48 and 150.

Stated treatment: PENTA 11 planned treatment interruption arm or continuous ART arm. The TCR library was built from RNA with a 3' RACE protocol and unique molecular identifiers. In TCRdb, the 3' RACE reads were re-called with MiXCR into one record per CDR3 protein. The sample contains fewer than 8,000 distinct CDR3 sequences, about 15% of which appear only once. Deletions cut 0 bases from V and 2 bases from J, with 7 bases between. The CDR3 has 15 amino acids. CDR1 is SGHVS, CDR2 FQNEAQ, per germline. V is TRBV7-8 and J is TRBJ2-2, with D unclear. The receptor was isolated from a pool of human donors with HIV. The source was CD45RO+ CD8+ T cells from PBMCs, pooled from several time points, collected from a donor given antiretroviral therapy, either interrupted or continuous. Subset defined: memory CD8+ CD45RO+ CD45RA- T cells. For the CDR3, the DNA is TGTGCCAGCAGCTTAGCGGGCTCTAACACCGGGGAGCTGTTTTTT. Protein product: CASSLAGSNTGELFF.